The rows below give T cell receptor beta chains drawn from one sample of a study of PD-1 blockade in classical Hodgkin lymphoma. Using immunoSEQ multiplex PCR, the repertoire was profiled, and TCRdb retains in-frame clones only, with some absent. The sample has around 27,000 clones; approximately 93% are singletons. Sequenced: peripheral blood mononuclear cells (PBMCs). The source is a human donor with classical Hodgkin lymphoma. Both conserved end residues are part of each CDR3. D genes are given only for firm matches. The size of a clone is reported for some rows only, either as once, few or many, or as a class for expanded clones.

d_call j_call cdr3_length clone_size v_call cdr3_aa cdr3_nt
TRBD2 TRBJ2-2 16 . TRBV9 CASSVVLAGVTGELFF TGTGCCAGCAGCGTAGTACTAGCGGGAGTAACCGGGGAGCTGTTTTTT
. TRBJ2-7 15 . TRBV10-3 CAISEDRSLVGEQYF TGTGCCATCAGTGAGGACAGGTCCCTAGTTGGCGAGCAGTACTTC
. TRBJ2-7 12 . TRBV27 CASSSPGREQYF TGTGCCAGCAGTTCCCCGGGGCGGGAGCAGTACTTC
. TRBJ2-5 16 . TRBV21-1 CATATPGTGNQETQYF TGTGCCACCGCCACCCCCGGGACAGGCAACCAAGAGACCCAGTACTTC
. TRBJ1-1 14 . TRBV7-8 CASSQQRMNTEAFF TGTGCCAGCAGCCAACAACGTATGAACACTGAAGCTTTCTTT
. TRBJ2-1 12 . TRBV10-3 CAISGLNNEQFF TGTGCCATCAGTGGTCTAAACAATGAGCAGTTCTTC
. TRBJ2-5 16 . TRBV28 CASSSWGSGYQETQYF TGTGCCAGCAGTTCCTGGGGCTCCGGGTACCAAGAGACCCAGTACTTC
. TRBJ1-1 15 . TRBV7-9 CASNGQTYSNTEAFF TGTGCCAGCAACGGGCAGACTTACTCGAACACTGAAGCTTTCTTT
. TRBJ2-3 16 . TRBV18 CASSPTASGAGDTQYF TGTGCCAGCTCACCCACCGCATCTGGGGCCGGAGATACGCAGTATTTT
. TRBJ2-7 14 . TRBV9 CASSPGGNSYEQYF TGTGCCAGCAGCCCCGGGGGTAACTCCTACGAGCAGTACTTC
. TRBJ2-7 15 . TRBV25-1 CASSESGQITYEQYF TGTGCCAGCAGTGAATCCGGACAGATAACCTACGAGCAGTACTTC
. TRBJ2-1 15 once TRBV18 CASSLSGNRDNEQFF TGTGCCAGCTCACTTTCCGGGAATAGGGACAATGAGCAGTTCTTC
. TRBJ1-6 15 . TRBV19 CASTPNGAGNSPLHF TGTGCCAGTACGCCAAACGGGGCAGGGAATTCACCCCTCCACTTT
. TRBJ2-7 12 once TRBV2 CASTLTIYEQYF TGTGCCAGCACCTTAACTATATACGAGCAGTACTTC
TRBD1 TRBJ2-7 14 . TRBV5-4 CASSLTGTGIEQYF TGTGCCAGCAGCCTAACCGGGACAGGGATCGAGCAGTACTTC
. TRBJ2-7 16 . TRBV28 CASSSIRDGPSYEQYF TGTGCCAGCAGCTCGATCAGGGACGGCCCCTCCTACGAGCAGTACTTC
. TRBJ1-1 17 . TRBV10-3 CAIRSLGGGGGNTEAFF TGTGCCATCAGGTCCCTCGGGGGGGGAGGTGGGAACACTGAAGCTTTCTTT
. TRBJ2-7 12 . TRBV27 CASSYSGGRPWF TGTGCCAGCAGCTATTCGGGTGGGCGCCCGTGGTTC